This TCR beta chain was sequenced for a study of CD8+ T cells in alopecia areata. General observations from the study: Clonality in the scalp and expanded CD8+ clones ranked among the top 100 were significantly decreased by tofacitinib.

Extracted from the samples, RNA was reverse transcribed into cDNA to serve as the sequencing template. Measured with immunoSEQ multiplex PCR; TCRdb has only the in-frame clones, and not every one. There are about 130,000 clones in the sample; nearly 55% occur only once, and roughly 15% lies in the top ten. This sample's treatment: oral pan-JAK inhibitor, 5-10 mg twice daily. The CDR3 is 16 amino acids. Germline V gene lookup returns CDR1 SEHNR and CDR2 FQNEAQ (reference sequence). The junction had 14 bases not matched to a gene; V was cut back by 5 bases and J by 9 bases. Regarding this clone: Its antigen is as yet unknown.

The clonotype originates from a human donor with alopecia areata. This sample comprised CD8+ T cells sorted from blood, obtained at week 4, from a patient treated with tofacitinib. The chain recombines TRBV7-9 with TRBJ2-1, with TRBD1 matching 9 bases. CDR3 residues: CASSTGQGYLGGEQFF. The CDR3 DNA follows: TGTGCCAGCAGCACGGGACAGGGATATCTCGGGGGTGAGCAGTTCTTC.